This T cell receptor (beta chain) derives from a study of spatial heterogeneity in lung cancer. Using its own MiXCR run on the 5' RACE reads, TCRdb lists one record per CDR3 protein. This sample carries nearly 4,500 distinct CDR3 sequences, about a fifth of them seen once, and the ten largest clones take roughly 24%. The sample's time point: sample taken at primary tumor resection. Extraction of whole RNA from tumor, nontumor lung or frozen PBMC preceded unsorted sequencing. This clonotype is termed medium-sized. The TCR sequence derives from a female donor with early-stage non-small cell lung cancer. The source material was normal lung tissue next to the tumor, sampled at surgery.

The CDR3 region has the DNA TGCAGTGCTGCAGGGGATTACACCGGGGAGCTGTTTTTT. Protein: CSAAGDYTGELFF. This chain links TRBV20-1 with TRBJ2-2; TRBD1 is a possible D gene (6 bases). V lost 5 bases to trimming and J lost 3 bases, with 10 bases between them. The CDR3 is made up of 13 amino acids. Germline CDR1 DFQATT, CDR2 SNEGSKA (reference sequence).